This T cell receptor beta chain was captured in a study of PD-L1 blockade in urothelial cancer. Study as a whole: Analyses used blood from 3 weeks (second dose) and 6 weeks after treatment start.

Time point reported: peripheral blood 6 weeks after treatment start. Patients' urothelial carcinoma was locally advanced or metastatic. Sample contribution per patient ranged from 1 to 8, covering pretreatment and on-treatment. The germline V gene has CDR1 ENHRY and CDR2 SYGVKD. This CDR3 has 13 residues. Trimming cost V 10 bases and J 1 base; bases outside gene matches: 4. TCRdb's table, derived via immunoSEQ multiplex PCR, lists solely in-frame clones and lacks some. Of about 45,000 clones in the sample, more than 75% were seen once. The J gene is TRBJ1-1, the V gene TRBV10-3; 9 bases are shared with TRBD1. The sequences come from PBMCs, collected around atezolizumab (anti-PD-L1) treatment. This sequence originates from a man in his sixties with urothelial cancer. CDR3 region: CASGQGTNTEAFF. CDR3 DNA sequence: TGTGCCAGCGGACAGGGGACGAACACTGAAGCTTTCTTT.